Included here is one T cell receptor beta chain sequence, with context. This record comes from a study of shared T cell receptors in the human thymus. Repertoires were generated with immunoSEQ multiplex PCR, while TCRdb's copy carries only in-frame clones and drops some. The data hold hundreds of thousands of clones, with roughly 90% observed a single time. This same sample was also part of a study on human thymus T cells. As that study records: Each of the donors was a healthy Finnish infant who was undergoing open corrective cardiac surgery for congenital heart defects. Resections obtained during corrective heart surgery supplied the thymus tissue. Thymic and blood repertoires appeared to show biased V and J gene usage. Related work showed strongly overlapping thymic repertoires across unrelated individuals.

This TCR derives from a boy younger than two with a congenital heart defect. Sample: thymocytes.

CDR3: CASSTPYSGISYEQYF. CDR3 bases: TGTGCCAGCAGCACACCCTACTCAGGGATATCCTACGAGCAGTACTTC. The chain combines TRBV5-8 with TRBJ2-7; the D gene is possibly TRBD1 (5 bases). Germline CDR1 reads SGHTS; CDR2 reads YDEGEE. This CDR3 region has 16 residues. The V end lost 4 bases, the J end lost 1 base, and 18 bases lay between the germline ends.